The 30 T cell receptor beta chains presented below share a single source sample, sequenced in a study of blood T cell repertoires in COVID-19. The table came from immunoSEQ multiplex PCR; TCRdb's copy has only in-frame clones and leaves some out. Among about 80,000 clones listed, around three quarters were seen once. Sequences were obtained from peripheral blood. These receptor sequences come from a man over 45 with active or convalescent COVID-19.

This clone has just one count. The rearrangement links TRBV7-2 to TRBJ2-3, with 8 bases identical to TRBD2. The germline V gene encodes CDR1 SGHTA and CDR2 FQGNSA. This CDR3 region has 15 residues. The V gene end was trimmed by 5 bases and the J gene end by 5 bases; junction bases not matched to a gene: 9. The CDR3 reads CASSKGRGGIDTQYF. For the CDR3, the DNA is TGTGCCAGCAGCAAGGGTCGGGGGGGAATAGATACGCAGTATTTT.

This chain links TRBV5-1 with TRBJ2-7; 7 bases agree with TRBD2. J was trimmed by 5 bases and V by 3 bases; bases with no gene match: 11. CDR3 length: 15 amino acids. The germline gives CDR1 SGHRS, CDR2 YFSETQ. CDR3 sequence (DNA): TGCGCCAGCAGCTGGGGTGGGGCTAGCGGTAACGAGCAGTACTTC. Its translation: CASSWGGASGNEQYF.

The chain combines TRBV7-2 with TRBJ1-2; 8 nucleotides align to TRBD1. Germline V gene lookup returns CDR1 SGHTA and CDR2 FQGNSA. The CDR3 runs to 15 residues. With V trimmed by 3 bases and J by 7 bases, 10 bases remained unmatched. The CDR3 protein is CASSFNPGQGRGYTF. In DNA form, the CDR3 reads TGTGCCAGCAGCTTTAACCCCGGACAGGGACGTGGCTACACCTTC.

This chain connects TRBV21-1 to TRBJ2-7; the table's D gene call, TRBD2, was not cross checked with the DNA. TRBV21-1 is marked as a pseudogene. The CDR3 runs 15 residues. CDR3 DNA sequence: TGTGCCAGCAGCACGGGGGGCCGACACCCCTACGAGCAGTACTTC. Its protein product is CASSTGGRHPYEQYF.

The chain recombines TRBV7-2 with TRBJ1-6; TRBD1 agrees at 9 bases. There are 15 residues in the CDR3. V dropped 5 bases and J dropped 11; count of bases not matched to a gene: 10. Germline CDR1 reads SGHTA; CDR2 reads FQGNSA. CDR3 amino acids: CASSPGQGQGAPLHF. CDR3 nucleotide sequence: TGTGCCAGCAGCCCAGGACAGGGGCAAGGGGCACCCCTCCACTTT.

This clone was seen a few times. This chain joins TRBV9 and TRBJ2-5; TRBD1 aligns across 7 bases. The CDR3 runs 13 residues. The V gene end was trimmed by 3 bases and the J gene end by 5 bases; junction bases not matched to a gene: 4. Germline V CDR1 and CDR2: SGDLS, YYNGEE. The CDR3 sequence is CASSADRAETQYF. The CDR3 bases are TGTGCCAGCAGCGCCGACAGGGCGGAGACCCAGTACTTC.

This rearrangement joins TRBV7-2 to TRBJ2-1; 9 bases map to TRBD2. The germline gives CDR1 SGHTA, CDR2 FQGNSA. The J segment lost 10 bases and the V segment lost 6 bases, leaving 16 bases of the junction unmatched. CDR3 length: 16 amino acids. DNA for the CDR3: TGTGCCAGCAGGAGTCGAAGCGGGGGGTCCGTCTACGAGCAGTTCTTC. Encoded protein: CASRSRSGGSVYEQFF.

This clone was recorded only once. The rearrangement joins TRBV7-2 to TRBJ2-5; TRBD2 matches 12 bases. The CDR3 is made up of 15 amino acids. J was trimmed by 5 bases and V by 2 bases; bases with no gene match: 3. CDR1 and CDR2 from the germline V gene are SGHTA and FQGNSA. The CDR3 reads CASSLTSGGSETQYF. CDR3 nucleotide sequence: TGTGCCAGCAGCTTAACTAGCGGGGGGTCGGAGACCCAGTACTTC.

This rearrangement joins TRBV19 to TRBJ2-1, with TRBD2 matching over 8 bases. Per germline, CDR1 LNHDA and CDR2 SQIVND (reference sequence). V lost 7 bases and J lost 9; bases outside the gene matches: 11. The CDR3 is 14 residues long. CDR3 nucleotides: TGTGCCAGTAACGCCCAGCGGGGGTACGGTGAGCAGTTCTTC. This encodes CASNAQRGYGEQFF.

This clone occurred a few times. The chain is built from TRBV7-2 and TRBJ2-7; 8 nucleotides line up with TRBD1. Germline CDR1 SGHTA, CDR2 FQGNSA. The CDR3 totals 13 residues. The trim removed 5 bases at V and 7 bases at J, leaving 7 bases unmatched. The DNA for the CDR3 is TGTGCCAGCAGCGCCCAGGGGGCGGGGGAGCAGTACTTC. Translated, it gives CASSAQGAGEQYF.

The gene calls are TRBV4-3 and TRBJ2-3; 12 bases match TRBD2. The CDR3 has 19 residues. Germline CDR1 and CDR2: LGHNA and YSLEER. Trimming cost V 0 bases and J 0 bases; bases outside gene matches: 7. The CDR3 DNA sequence: TGCGCCAGCAGCCAAGAAGCGACTAGCGGGGGCCTTAGCACAGATACGCAGTATTTT. It translates to CASSQEATSGGLSTDTQYF.

This clone is termed medium-sized (0.01 to 0.1%). This sequence joins TRBV15 and TRBJ1-4, with 10 bases aligning to TRBD1. The V and J ends lost 0 bases and 8 bases, in that order; junction bases with no gene match: 6. In germline, CDR1 is LNHNV, CDR2 YYDKDF (reference sequence). This CDR3 has 16 amino acids. CDR3 amino acids: CATSRDEGTGDEKLFF. Written as DNA, the CDR3 is TGTGCCACCAGCAGAGATGAAGGGACAGGGGACGAAAAACTGTTTTTT.

The chain carries TRBV7-3 and TRBJ2-7; D is possibly TRBD2 (7 bases). CDR1 is SGHTA and CDR2 is FQGTGA in the germline V gene. The CDR3 extends over 17 amino acids. V shed 5 bases and J shed 2 bases, with 22 bases lying between them. The CDR3 protein is CASSAARGGSVPYEQYF. Here the CDR3 DNA reads TGTGCCAGCAGCGCCGCTAGGGGGGGGTCCGTTCCCTACGAGCAGTACTTC.

This chain connects TRBV9 to TRBJ1-5, with 7 bases matching TRBD1. The CDR3 spans 17 residues. Germline CDR1 reads SGDLS; CDR2 reads YYNGEE. V lost 3 bases and J lost 0; bases outside the gene matches: 9. The CDR3 here is CASSAGTEHNSNQPQHF. The CDR3 DNA follows: TGTGCCAGCAGCGCCGGGACAGAACATAATAGCAATCAGCCCCAGCATTTT.

CDR3 in amino acids: CASSKGQAITEAFF. CDR3 DNA sequence: TGTGCCAGCAGCAAAGGACAGGCAATCACTGAAGCTTTCTTT. The chain joins TRBV21-1 to TRBJ1-1; TRBD1 reflects the table's D call only, with no check against the DNA. TRBV21-1 is noted as a pseudogene. The CDR3 consists of 14 residues.

The genes are TRBV6-6 and TRBJ2-1; tentatively, D is TRBD2 (5 bases). V was clipped by 8 bases and J by 6 bases, with 11 bases between them. The CDR3 contains 12 residues. Germline-derived CDR1 and CDR2 are MNHNY and SVGAGI (reference sequence). CDR3 DNA sequence: TGTGCCAGCTCCCGGGGTCCCAATGAGCAGTTCTTC. Its protein is CASSRGPNEQFF.

The V call is TRBV7-2, the J call TRBJ2-1; 13 bases fit TRBD2. Germline assignment: CDR1 SGHTA and CDR2 FQGNSA. The CDR3 is 16 amino acids. V was clipped by 5 bases and J by 9 bases; unmatched bases: 10. The chain's CDR3 is CASSPGLAGVRREQFF. The CDR3 DNA reads as TGTGCCAGCAGCCCAGGACTAGCGGGGGTCCGTCGTGAGCAGTTCTTC.

The rearrangement links TRBV4-1 to TRBJ1-6; D possibly corresponds to TRBD1 (5 bases). V lost 1 base, J lost 5 bases, and 15 bases lay in between. CDR1 is MGHRA and CDR2 is YSYEKL in the germline V gene. The CDR3 extends over 17 amino acids. CDR3 protein: CASSQAPRAADNSPLHF. The CDR3 bases are TGCGCCAGCAGCCAAGCGCCCAGGGCCGCTGATAATTCACCCCTCCACTTT.

This clone was counted between two and nine times. The junction shows a germline mismatch at one end, possibly a read error. The rearrangement links TRBV7-9 to TRBJ1-2; TRBD1 agrees at 9 bases. The CDR3 covers 14 residues. The germline CDR1 and CDR2 sequences are SEHNR and FQNEAQ (reference sequence). CDR3 region: CASSLEGRGQGTDF. The CDR3 DNA reads as TGTGCCAGCAGCTTGGAGGGCCGAGGACAGGGGACCGACTTC.

The chain combines TRBV5-4 with TRBJ2-1; 7 positions agree with TRBD1. V gave up 4 bases and J gave up 6 bases; unmatched junction bases: 4. This CDR3 is 13 amino acids long. Germline-derived CDR1 and CDR2 are SGHNT and YYREEE (reference sequence). CDR3 sequence: CASSLGQSNEQFF. DNA for the CDR3: TGTGCCAGCAGCCTGGGACAGAGCAATGAGCAGTTCTTC.

The V and J genes are TRBV29-1 and TRBJ1-1, with 8 bases identical to TRBD1. From germline, CDR1 is SQVTM and CDR2 ANQGSEA. The CDR3 sequence is 12 residues long. V gave up 7 bases and J gave up 3 bases; unmatched junction bases: 4. CDR3 region: CSAGQGDTEAFF. CDR3 bases: TGCAGCGCCGGACAGGGAGACACTGAAGCTTTCTTT.

This chain links TRBV5-6 with TRBJ2-5, with a tentative D call TRBD1 (7 bases). Germline-derived CDR1 and CDR2 are SGHDT and YYEEEE. V was cut by 2 bases and J by 1 base, with 9 bases left in between. This CDR3 comprises 14 residues. CDR3 DNA: TGTGCCAGCAGCTTCCAGGGGGGCCAAGAGACCCAGTACTTC. This codes for CASSFQGGQETQYF.

V and J are TRBV5-1 and TRBJ1-1; D is undetermined. The CDR3 is 13 residues long. Trimming pared 4 bases from V and 1 base from J, leaving 8 bases between. The germline V gene encodes CDR1 SGHRS and CDR2 YFSETQ. This CDR3 is CASSVTSNTEAFF. Here the CDR3 DNA reads TGCGCCAGCAGCGTCACATCGAACACTGAAGCTTTCTTT.

This clone was counted a few times. The chain links TRBV4-2 to TRBJ1-5, with 8 bases identical to TRBD1. CDR1 and CDR2 from the germline V gene are LGHNA and YNFKEQ. V dropped 3 bases and J dropped 4; count of bases not matched to a gene: 8. The CDR3 covers 16 residues. DNA of the CDR3: TGTGCCAGCAGCCAGACTCCAGGGGGCTTAAATCAGCCCCAGCATTTT. This codes for CASSQTPGGLNQPQHF.

The chain has TRBV5-3 and TRBJ1-5, with D tentatively TRBD1 (6 bases). TRBV5-3 is an ORF for which the function is uncertain. V shed 0 bases and J shed 9 bases, with 13 bases lying between them. There are 14 residues in the CDR3. The CDR3 DNA reads TGTGCCAGAAGCTTGGTTGGGGGGGCCAGGCCCCAGCATTTT. Translation: CARSLVGGARPQHF.

This clone showed up just a few times. The rearrangement links TRBV11-3 to TRBJ2-2; 9 nucleotides agree with TRBD2. V dropped 5 bases and J dropped 0; count of bases not matched to a gene: 10. CDR1 is SGHNT and CDR2 is YENEEA in the germline V gene. CDR3 length: 18 amino acids. The CDR3 protein is CASSPVMAGGPNTGELFF. The CDR3 region has the DNA TGTGCCAGCAGCCCGGTCATGGCGGGGGGGCCGAACACCGGGGAGCTGTTTTTT.

The V call is TRBV5-4, the J call TRBJ1-1, with 10 bases lining up with TRBD1. V was pared by 4 bases and J by 6 bases, with 3 bases of the junction left unmatched. The CDR3 length is 13 residues. Germline loops: CDR1 SGHNT, CDR2 YYREEE (reference sequence). The CDR3 nucleotides are TGTGCCAGCAGCGGGACAGGGGCGCCTGAAGCTTTCTTT. Translated, it gives CASSGTGAPEAFF.

The V gene is TRBV6-5, the J gene TRBJ1-5; 8 positions agree with TRBD1. Per germline, CDR1 MNHEY and CDR2 SVGAGI. CDR3 size: 15 residues. Trimming cost V 6 bases and J 7 bases; bases outside gene matches: 11. CDR3 region: CASRTTGQGGQPQHF. The CDR3 bases are TGTGCCAGCAGGACAACTGGACAGGGTGGCCAGCCCCAGCATTTT.

The rearrangement uses TRBV5-4 and TRBJ1-1; TRBD1 aligns across 10 bases. Looked up from germline, CDR1 is SGHNT and CDR2 is YYREEE (reference sequence). This CDR3 region has 16 residues. V gave up 3 bases and J gave up 3 bases; unmatched junction bases: 8. This CDR3 is CASSSRDRGDDTEAFF. In DNA form, the CDR3 reads TGTGCCAGCAGCTCGAGGGACAGGGGAGATGACACTGAAGCTTTCTTT.

The gene calls are TRBV5-4 and TRBJ2-5; D gene uncertain. Per the germline V gene, CDR1 is SGHNT and CDR2 is YYREEE (reference sequence). This CDR3 region has 12 residues. Deletions cut 9 bases from V and 2 bases from J, with 11 bases between. The CDR3 DNA reads TGTGCCACCTCGTACTCACAAGAGACCCAGTACTTC. Protein product: CATSYSQETQYF.